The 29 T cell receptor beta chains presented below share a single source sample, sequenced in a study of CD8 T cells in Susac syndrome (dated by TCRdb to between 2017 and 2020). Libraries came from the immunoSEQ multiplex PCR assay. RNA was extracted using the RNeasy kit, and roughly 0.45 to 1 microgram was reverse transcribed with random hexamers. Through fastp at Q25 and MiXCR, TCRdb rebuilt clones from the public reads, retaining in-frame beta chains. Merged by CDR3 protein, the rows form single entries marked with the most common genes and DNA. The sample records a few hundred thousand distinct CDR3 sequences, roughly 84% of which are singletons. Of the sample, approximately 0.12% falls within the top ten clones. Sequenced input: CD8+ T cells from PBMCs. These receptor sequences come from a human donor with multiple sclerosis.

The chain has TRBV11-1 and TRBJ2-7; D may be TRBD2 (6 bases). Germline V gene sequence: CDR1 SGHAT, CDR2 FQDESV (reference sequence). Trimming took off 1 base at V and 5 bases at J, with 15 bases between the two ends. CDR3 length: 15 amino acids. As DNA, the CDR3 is TGTGCCAGCAGCTTAGGGGGACTCCCGGGGGACGAGCAGTACTTC. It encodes CASSLGGLPGDEQYF.

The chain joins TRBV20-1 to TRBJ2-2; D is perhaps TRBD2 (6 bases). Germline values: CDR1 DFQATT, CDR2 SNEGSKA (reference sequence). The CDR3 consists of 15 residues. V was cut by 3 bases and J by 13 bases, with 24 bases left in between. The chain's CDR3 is CSARETPRYPRGLFF. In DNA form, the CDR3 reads TGCAGTGCTAGGGAAACCCCCAGGTATCCGCGGGGGCTGTTTTTT.

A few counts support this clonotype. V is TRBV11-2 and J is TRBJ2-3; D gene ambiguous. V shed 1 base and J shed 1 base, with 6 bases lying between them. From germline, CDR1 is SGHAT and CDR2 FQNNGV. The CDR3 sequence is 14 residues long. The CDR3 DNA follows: TGTGCCAGCAGCTTAGCGGGCCGCACAGATACGCAGTATTTT. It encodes CASSLAGRTDTQYF.

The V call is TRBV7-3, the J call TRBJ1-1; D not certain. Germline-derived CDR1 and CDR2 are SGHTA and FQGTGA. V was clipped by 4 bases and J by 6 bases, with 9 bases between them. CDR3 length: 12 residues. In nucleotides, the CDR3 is TGTGCCAGCAGCTCCTCATGGTCTGAAGCTTTCTTT. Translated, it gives CASSSSWSEAFF.

The CDR3 DNA reads as TGTGCCAGCAGTTTATCGTGGACAGCTACAAACACTGAAGCTTTCTTT. Protein product: CASSLSWTATNTEAFF. This sequence joins TRBV27 and TRBJ1-1; D is possibly TRBD1 (6 bases). The germline V gene has CDR1 MNHEY and CDR2 SMNVEV (reference sequence). V was pared by 0 bases and J by 2 bases, with 13 bases between. This CDR3 has 16 amino acids.

CDR3 nucleotide sequence: TGTGCCAGCAGTCTGAGCGGGTACTACGAGCAGTACTTC. The encoded protein is CASSLSGYYEQYF. This chain joins TRBV27 and TRBJ2-7; D might be TRBD2 (6 bases). CDR3 size: 13 residues. Per germline, CDR1 MNHEY and CDR2 SMNVEV (reference sequence). Trimming stripped 5 bases from V and 3 bases from J, with 11 bases between.

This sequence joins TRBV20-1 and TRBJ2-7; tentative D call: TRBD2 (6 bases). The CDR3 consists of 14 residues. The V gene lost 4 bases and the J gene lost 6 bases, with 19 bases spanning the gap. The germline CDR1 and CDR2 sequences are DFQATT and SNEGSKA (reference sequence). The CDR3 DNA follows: TGCAGTGCTAAAGGTCTTGGGCGGGAACTCGAGCAGTACTTC. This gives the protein CSAKGLGRELEQYF.

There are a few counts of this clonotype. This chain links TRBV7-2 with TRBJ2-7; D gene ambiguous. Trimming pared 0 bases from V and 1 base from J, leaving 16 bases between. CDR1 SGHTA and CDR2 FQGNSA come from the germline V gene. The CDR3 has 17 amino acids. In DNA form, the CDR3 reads TGTGCCAGCAGCTTAGCGCCTGGCCCCTCTTCTTCCTACGAGCAGTACTTC. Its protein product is CASSLAPGPSSSYEQYF.

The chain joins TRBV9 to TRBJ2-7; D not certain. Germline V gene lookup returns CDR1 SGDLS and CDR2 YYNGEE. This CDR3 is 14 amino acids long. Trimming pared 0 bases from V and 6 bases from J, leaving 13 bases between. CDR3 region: CASSVGRSSFEQYF. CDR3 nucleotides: TGTGCCAGCAGCGTAGGTCGCAGCTCGTTCGAGCAGTACTTC.

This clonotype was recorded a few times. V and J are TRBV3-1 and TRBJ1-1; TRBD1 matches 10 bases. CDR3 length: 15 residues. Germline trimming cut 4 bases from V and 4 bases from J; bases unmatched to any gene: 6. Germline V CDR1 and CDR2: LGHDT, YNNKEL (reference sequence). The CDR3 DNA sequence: TGTGCCAGCAGCCCCCGGGACAGGGGAGGCACTGAAGCTTTCTTT. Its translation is CASSPRDRGGTEAFF.

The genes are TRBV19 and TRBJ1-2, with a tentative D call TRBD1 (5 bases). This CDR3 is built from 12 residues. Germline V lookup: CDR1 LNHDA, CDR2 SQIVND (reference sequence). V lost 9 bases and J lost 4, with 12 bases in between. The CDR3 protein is CASERDAYGYTF. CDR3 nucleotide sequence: TGTGCCAGCGAGAGGGACGCCTATGGCTACACCTTC.

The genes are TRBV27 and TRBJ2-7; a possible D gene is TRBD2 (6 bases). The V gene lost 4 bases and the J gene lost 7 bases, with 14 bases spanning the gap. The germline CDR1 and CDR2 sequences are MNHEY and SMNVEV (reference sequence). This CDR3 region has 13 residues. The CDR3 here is CASSWVGGFEQYF. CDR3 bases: TGTGCCAGCAGTTGGGTTGGGGGGTTTGAGCAGTACTTC.

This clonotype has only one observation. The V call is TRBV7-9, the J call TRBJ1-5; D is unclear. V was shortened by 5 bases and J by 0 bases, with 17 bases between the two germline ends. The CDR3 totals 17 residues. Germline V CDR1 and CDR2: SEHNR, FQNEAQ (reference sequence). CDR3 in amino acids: CASSPSPDGGSNQPQHF. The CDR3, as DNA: TGTGCCAGCAGCCCCTCGCCGGATGGTGGTAGCAATCAGCCCCAGCATTTT. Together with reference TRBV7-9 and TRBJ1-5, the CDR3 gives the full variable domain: DTGVSQNPRHKITKRGQNVTFRCDPISEHNRLYWYRQTLGQGPEFLTYFQNEAQLEKSRLLSDRFSAERPKGSFSTLEIQRTEQGDSAMYLCASSPSPDGGSNQPQHFGDGTRLSIL.

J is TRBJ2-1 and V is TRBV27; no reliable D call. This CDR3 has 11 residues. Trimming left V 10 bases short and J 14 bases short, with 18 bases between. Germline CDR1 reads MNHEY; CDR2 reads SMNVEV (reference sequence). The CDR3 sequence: CATTSHFVEFF. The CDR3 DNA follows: TGTGCCACCACCTCTCATTTTGTGGAGTTCTTC.

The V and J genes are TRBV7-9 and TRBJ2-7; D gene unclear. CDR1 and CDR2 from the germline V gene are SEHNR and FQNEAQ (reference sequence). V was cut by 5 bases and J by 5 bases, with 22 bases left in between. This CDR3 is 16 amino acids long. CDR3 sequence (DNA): TGTGCCAGCAGCGGCGTTCTCGGTTCCCTAAAGGACGAGCAGTACTTC. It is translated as CASSGVLGSLKDEQYF.

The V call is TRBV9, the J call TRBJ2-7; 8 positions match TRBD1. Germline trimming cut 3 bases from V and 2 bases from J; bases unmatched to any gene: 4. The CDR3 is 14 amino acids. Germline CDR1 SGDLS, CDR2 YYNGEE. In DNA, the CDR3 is TGTGCCAGCAGCGATAGGACAGGGACCTACGAGCAGTACTTC. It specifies CASSDRTGTYEQYF.

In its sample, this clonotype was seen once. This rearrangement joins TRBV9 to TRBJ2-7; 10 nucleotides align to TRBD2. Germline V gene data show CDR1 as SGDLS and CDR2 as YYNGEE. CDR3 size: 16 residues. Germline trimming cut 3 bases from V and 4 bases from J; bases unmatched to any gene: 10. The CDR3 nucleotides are TGTGCCAGCAGCGGCGCGTCCCTAGCGGGAGTGTACGAGCAGTACTTC. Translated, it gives CASSGASLAGVYEQYF.

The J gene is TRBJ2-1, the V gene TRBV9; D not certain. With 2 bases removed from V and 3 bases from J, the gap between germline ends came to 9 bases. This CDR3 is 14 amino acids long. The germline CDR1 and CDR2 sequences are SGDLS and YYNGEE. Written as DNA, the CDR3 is TGTGCCAGCAGCGTTGCGGATCTCTACAATGAGCAGTTCTTC. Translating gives CASSVADLYNEQFF.

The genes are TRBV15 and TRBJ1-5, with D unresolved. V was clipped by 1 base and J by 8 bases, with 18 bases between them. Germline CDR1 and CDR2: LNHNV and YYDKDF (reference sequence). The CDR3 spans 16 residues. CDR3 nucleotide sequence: TGTGCCACCAGCAGAGCCTCGGAAGTGTTAGAGGAGCCCCAGCATTTT. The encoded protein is CATSRASEVLEEPQHF.

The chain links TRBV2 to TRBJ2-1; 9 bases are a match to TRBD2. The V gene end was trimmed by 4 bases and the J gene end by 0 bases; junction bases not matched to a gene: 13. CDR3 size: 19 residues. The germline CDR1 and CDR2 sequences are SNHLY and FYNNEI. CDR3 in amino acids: CASSAGVAGALSSYNEQFF. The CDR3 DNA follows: TGTGCCAGCAGTGCCGGGGTAGCGGGAGCCCTGAGCTCCTACAATGAGCAGTTCTTC.

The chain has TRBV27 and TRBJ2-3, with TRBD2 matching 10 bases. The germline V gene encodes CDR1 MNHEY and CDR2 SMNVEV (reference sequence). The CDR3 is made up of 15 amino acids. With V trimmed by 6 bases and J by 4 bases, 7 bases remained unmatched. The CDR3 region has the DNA TGTGCCAGCAGCCCAGCGGGAGGGGGTCCAGATACGCAGTATTTT. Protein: CASSPAGGGPDTQYF.

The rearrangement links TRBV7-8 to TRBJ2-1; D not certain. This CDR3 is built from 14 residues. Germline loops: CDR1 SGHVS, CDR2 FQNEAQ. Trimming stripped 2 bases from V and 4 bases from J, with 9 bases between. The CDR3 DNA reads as TGTGCCAGCAGCTTAAAAGCCCCGTACAATGAGCAGTTCTTC. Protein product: CASSLKAPYNEQFF.

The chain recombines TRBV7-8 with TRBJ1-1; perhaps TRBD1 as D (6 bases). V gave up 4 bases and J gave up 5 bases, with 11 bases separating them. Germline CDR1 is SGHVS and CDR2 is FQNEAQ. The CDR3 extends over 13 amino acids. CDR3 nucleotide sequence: TGTGCCAGCAGCTCGGACAGCCGGACTGAAGCTTTCTTT. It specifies CASSSDSRTEAFF.

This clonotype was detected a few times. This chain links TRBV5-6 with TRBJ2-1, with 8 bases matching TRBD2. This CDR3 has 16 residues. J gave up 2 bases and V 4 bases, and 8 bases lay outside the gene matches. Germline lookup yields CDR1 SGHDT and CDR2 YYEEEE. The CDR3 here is CASSPGTSPTYNEQFF. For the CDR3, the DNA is TGTGCCAGCAGCCCAGGGACTAGTCCTACCTACAATGAGCAGTTCTTC.

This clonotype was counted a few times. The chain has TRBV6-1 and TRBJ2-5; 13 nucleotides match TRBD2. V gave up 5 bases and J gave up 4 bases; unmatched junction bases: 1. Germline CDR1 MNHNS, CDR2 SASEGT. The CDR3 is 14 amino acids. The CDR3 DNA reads TGTGCCAGCAGTCGGACTAGCGGGAGAGAGACCCAGTACTTC. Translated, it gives CASSRTSGRETQYF.

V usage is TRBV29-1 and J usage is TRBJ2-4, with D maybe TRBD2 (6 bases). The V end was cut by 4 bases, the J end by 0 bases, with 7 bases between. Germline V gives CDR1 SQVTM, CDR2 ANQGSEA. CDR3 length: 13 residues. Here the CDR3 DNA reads TGCAGCGTTGGGGGGGTAGCCAAAAACATTCAGTACTTC. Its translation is CSVGGVAKNIQYF.

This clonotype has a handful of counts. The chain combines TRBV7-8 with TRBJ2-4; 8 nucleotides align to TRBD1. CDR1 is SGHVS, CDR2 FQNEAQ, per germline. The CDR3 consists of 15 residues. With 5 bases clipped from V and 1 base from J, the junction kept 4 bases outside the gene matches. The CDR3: CASSKRTGAKNIQYF. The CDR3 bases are TGTGCCAGCAGCAAAAGGACAGGGGCCAAAAACATTCAGTACTTC.

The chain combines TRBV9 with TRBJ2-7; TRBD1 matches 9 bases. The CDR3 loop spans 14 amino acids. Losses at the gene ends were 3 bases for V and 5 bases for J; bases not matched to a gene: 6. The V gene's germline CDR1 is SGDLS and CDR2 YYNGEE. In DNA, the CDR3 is TGTGCCAGCAGCGGAGCGGGACAGGGAAACGAGCAGTACTTC. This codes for CASSGAGQGNEQYF.

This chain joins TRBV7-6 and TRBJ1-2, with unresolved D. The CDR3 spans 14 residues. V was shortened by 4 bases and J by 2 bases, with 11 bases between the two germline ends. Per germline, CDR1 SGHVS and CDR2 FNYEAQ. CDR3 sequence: CASSSGGVNYGYTF. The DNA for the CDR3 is TGTGCCAGCAGCTCCGGCGGGGTAAACTATGGCTACACCTTC.